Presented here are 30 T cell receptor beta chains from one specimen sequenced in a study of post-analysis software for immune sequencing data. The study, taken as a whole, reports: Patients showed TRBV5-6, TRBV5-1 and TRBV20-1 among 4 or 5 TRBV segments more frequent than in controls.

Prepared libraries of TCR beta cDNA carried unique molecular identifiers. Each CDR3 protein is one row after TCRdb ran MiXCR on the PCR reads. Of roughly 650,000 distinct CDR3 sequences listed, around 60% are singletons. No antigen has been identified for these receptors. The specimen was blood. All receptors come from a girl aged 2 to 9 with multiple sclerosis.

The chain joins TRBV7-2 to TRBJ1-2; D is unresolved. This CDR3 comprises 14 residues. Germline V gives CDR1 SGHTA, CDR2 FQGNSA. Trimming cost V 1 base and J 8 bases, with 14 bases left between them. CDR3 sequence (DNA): TGTGCCAGCAGCTTAGGGGCGGGTGAGGTGGGCTACACCTTC. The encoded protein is CASSLGAGEVGYTF.

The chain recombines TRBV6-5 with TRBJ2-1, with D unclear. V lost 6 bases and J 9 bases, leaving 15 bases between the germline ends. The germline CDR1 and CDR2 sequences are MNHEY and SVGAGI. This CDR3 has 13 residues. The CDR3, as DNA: TGTGCCAGCAGGGTCGGCGCACCTGGTGAGCAGTTCTTC. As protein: CASRVGAPGEQFF.

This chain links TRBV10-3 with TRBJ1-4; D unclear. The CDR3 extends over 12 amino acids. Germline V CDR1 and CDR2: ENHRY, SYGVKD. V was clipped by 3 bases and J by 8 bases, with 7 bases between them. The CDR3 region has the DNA TGTGCCATCAGTGACACCGGCGAAAAACTGTTTTTT. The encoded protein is CAISDTGEKLFF.

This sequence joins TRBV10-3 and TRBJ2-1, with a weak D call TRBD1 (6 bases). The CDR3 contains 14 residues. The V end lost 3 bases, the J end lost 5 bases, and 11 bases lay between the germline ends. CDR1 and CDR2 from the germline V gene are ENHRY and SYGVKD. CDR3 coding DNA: TGTGCCATCAGTGATTGGAACAGGGACAATGAGCAGTTCTTC. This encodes CAISDWNRDNEQFF.

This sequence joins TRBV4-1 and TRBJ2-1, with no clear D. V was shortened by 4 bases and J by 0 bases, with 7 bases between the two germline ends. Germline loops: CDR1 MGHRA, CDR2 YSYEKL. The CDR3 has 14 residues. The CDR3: CASSLLYSYNEQFF. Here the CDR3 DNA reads TGCGCCAGCAGCCTCTTGTACTCCTACAATGAGCAGTTCTTC.

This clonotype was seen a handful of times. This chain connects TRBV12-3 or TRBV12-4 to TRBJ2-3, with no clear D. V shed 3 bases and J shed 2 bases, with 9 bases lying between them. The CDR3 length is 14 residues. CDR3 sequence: CASSFNRNTDTQYF. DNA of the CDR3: TGTGCCAGCAGTTTCAACCGCAACACAGATACGCAGTATTTT.

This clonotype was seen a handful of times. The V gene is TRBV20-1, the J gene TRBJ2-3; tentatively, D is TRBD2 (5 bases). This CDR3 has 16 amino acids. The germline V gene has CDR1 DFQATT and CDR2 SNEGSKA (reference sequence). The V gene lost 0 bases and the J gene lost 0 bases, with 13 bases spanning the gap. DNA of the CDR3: TGCAGTGCTAGAGATTTGGCCGGGATCAGCACAGATACGCAGTATTTT. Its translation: CSARDLAGISTDTQYF.

The CDR3 loop is CASSLIPRNTGELFF. CDR3 nucleotide sequence: TGTGCCAGCAGCTTAATTCCGCGGAACACCGGGGAGCTGTTTTTT. The V and J genes are TRBV7-9 and TRBJ2-2; D is unclear. Germline CDR1 reads SEHNR; CDR2 reads FQNEAQ (reference sequence). This CDR3 region has 15 residues. Trimming stripped 2 bases from V and 1 base from J, with 8 bases between. Filled out from reference TRBV7-9 and TRBJ2-2, the complete variable domain reads DTGVSQNPRHKITKRGQNVTFRCDPISEHNRLYWYRQTLGQGPEFLTYFQNEAQLEKSRLLSDRFSAERPKGSFSTLEIQRTEQGDSAMYLCASSLIPRNTGELFFGEGSRLTVL.

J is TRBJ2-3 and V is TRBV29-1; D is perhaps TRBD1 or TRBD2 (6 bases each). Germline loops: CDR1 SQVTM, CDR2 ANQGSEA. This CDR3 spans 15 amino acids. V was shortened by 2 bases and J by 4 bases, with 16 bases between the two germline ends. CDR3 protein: CSVEQQGGWSDTQYF. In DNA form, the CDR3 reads TGCAGCGTTGAACAACAGGGAGGTTGGTCAGATACGCAGTATTTT.

The CDR3 loop is CASRQGEGSNSPLHF. DNA of the CDR3: TGTGCCAGCAGGCAGGGAGAAGGAAGTAATTCACCCCTCCACTTT. The rearrangement uses TRBV5-6 and TRBJ1-6, with D perhaps TRBD1 (5 bases). V gave up 5 bases and J gave up 6 bases, with 15 bases separating them. The CDR3 length is 15 residues. Germline CDR1 and CDR2: SGHDT and YYEEEE.

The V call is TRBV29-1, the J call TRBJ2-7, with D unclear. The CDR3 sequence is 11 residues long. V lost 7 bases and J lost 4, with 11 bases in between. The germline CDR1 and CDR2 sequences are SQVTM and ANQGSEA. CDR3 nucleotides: TGCAGCGGGACCTGGGGTTACGAGCAGTACTTC. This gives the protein CSGTWGYEQYF.

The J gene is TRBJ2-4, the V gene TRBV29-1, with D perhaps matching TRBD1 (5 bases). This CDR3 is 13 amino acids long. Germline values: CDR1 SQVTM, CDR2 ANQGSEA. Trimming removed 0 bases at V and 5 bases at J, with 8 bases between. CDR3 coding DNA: TGCAGCGTTGAAGAGGACACCCAAAACATTCAGTACTTC. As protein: CSVEEDTQNIQYF.

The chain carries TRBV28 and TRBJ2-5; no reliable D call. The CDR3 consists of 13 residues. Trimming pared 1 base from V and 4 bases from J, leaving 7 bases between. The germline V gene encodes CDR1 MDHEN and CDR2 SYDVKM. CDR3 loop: CASSLYTGETQYF. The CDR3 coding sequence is TGTGCCAGCAGTTTATACACGGGAGAGACCCAGTACTTC.

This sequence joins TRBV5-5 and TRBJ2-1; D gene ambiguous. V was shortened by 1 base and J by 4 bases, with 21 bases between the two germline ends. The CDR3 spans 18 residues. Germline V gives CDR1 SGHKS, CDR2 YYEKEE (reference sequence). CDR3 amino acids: CASSLMSANHLGYNEQFF. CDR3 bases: TGTGCCAGCAGCTTGATGTCGGCTAACCACCTTGGATACAATGAGCAGTTCTTC.

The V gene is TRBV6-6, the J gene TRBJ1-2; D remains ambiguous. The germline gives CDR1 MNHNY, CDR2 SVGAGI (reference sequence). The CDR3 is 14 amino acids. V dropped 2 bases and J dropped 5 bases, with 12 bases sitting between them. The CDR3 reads CASSYLGSQYGYTF. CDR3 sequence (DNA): TGTGCCAGCAGTTACCTGGGGTCGCAGTATGGCTACACCTTC.

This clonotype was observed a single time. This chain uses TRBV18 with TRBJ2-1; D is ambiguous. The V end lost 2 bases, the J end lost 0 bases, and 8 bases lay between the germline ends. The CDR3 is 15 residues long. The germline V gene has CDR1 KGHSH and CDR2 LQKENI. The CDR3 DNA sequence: TGTGCCAGCTCACCATATCCGAGCTCCTACAATGAGCAGTTCTTC. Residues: CASSPYPSSYNEQFF.

Here the CDR3 reads CSSGGLAGGPNEQFF. In DNA, the CDR3 is TGCAGCTCCGGAGGACTAGCGGGGGGGCCTAATGAGCAGTTCTTC. The chain carries TRBV29-1 and TRBJ2-1; TRBD2 aligns across 15 bases. Germline V CDR1 and CDR2: SQVTM, ANQGSEA. The V and J ends lost 8 bases and 7 bases, in that order; junction bases with no gene match: 9. The CDR3 is 15 amino acids.

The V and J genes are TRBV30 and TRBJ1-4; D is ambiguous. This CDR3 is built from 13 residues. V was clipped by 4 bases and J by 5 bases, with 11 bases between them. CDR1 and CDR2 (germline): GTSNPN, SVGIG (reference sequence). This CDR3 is CAWTYRENEKLFF. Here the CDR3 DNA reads TGTGCCTGGACTTACCGGGAGAATGAAAAACTGTTTTTT.

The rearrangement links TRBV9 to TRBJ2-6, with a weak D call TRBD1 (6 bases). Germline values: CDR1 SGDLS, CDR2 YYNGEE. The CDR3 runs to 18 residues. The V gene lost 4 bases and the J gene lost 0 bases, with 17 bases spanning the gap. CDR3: CASSSFDRSASGANVLTF. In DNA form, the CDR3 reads TGTGCCAGCAGCTCGTTCGACAGGTCGGCCTCTGGGGCCAACGTCCTGACTTTC.

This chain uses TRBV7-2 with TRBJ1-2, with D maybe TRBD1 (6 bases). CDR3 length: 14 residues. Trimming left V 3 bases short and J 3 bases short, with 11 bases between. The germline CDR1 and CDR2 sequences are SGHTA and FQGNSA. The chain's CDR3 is CASSLNRADYGYTF. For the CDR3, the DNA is TGTGCCAGCAGCTTGAACAGGGCGGACTATGGCTACACCTTC.

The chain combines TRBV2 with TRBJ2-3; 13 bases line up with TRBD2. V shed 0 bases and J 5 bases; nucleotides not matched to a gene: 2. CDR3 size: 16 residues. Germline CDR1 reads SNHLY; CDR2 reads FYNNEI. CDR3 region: CASSEAGLAGRDTQYF. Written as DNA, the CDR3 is TGTGCCAGCAGTGAAGCGGGACTAGCGGGACGAGATACGCAGTATTTT.

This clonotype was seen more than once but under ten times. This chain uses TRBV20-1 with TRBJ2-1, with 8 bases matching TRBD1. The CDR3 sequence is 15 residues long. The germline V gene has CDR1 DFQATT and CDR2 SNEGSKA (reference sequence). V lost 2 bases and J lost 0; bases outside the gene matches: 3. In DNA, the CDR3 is TGCAGTGCTAGAAAACAGGGGGTCTCCTACAATGAGCAGTTCTTC. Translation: CSARKQGVSYNEQFF.

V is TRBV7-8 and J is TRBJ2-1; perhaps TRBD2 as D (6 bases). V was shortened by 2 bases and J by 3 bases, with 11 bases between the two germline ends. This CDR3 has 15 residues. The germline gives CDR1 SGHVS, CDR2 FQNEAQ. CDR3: CASSLLTGDYNEQFF. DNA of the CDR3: TGTGCCAGCAGCTTACTGACGGGGGACTACAATGAGCAGTTCTTC.

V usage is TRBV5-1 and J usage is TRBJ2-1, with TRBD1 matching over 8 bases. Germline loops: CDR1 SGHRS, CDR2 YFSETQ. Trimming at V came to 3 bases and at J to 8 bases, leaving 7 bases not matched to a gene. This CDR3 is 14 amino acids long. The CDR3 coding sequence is TGCGCCAGCAGCTCGGGACAGGAGGTCCATGAGCAGTTCTTC. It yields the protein CASSSGQEVHEQFF.

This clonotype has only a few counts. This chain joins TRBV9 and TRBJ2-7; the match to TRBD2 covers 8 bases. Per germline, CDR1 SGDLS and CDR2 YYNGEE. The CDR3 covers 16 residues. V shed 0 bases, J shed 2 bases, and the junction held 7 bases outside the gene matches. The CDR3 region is CASSVDGSGTPYEQYF. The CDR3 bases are TGTGCCAGCAGCGTAGATGGTAGCGGGACCCCCTACGAGCAGTACTTC.

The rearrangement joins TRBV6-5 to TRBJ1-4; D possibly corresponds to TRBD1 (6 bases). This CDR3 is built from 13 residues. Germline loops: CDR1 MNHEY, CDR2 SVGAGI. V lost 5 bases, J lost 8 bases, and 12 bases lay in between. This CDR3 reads CASSPTGREKLFF. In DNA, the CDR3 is TGTGCCAGCAGTCCGACAGGACGCGAAAAACTGTTTTTT.

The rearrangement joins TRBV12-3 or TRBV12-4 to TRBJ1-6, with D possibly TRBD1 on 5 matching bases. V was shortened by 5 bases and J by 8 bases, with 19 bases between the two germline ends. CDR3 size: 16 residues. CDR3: CASSTKSRVGYSPLHF. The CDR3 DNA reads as TGTGCCAGCAGTACTAAAAGCAGGGTGGGGTATTCACCCCTCCACTTT.

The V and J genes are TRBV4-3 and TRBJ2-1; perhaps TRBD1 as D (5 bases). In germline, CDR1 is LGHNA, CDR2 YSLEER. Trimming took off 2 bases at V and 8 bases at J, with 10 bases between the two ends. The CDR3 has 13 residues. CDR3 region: CASSQQGWDEQFF. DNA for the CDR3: TGCGCCAGCAGCCAACAGGGCTGGGATGAGCAGTTCTTC.

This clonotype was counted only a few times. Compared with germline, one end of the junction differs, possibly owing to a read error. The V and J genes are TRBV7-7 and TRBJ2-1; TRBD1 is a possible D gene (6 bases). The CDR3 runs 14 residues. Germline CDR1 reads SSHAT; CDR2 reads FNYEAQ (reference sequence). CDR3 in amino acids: CASSRDISYNEQFF. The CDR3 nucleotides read TGTGCTAGCAGCCGGGACATCTCCTACAATGAGCAGTTCTTC.

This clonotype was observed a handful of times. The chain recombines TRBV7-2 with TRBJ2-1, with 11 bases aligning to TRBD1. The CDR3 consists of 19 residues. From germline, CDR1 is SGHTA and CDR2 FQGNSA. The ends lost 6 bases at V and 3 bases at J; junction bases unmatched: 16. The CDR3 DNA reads TGTGCCAGCAGTTCGCCGACCGGACAGGGGGCGAAAAACTACAATGAGCAGTTCTTC. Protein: CASSSPTGQGAKNYNEQFF.